Listed below are T cell receptor beta chains from one sample, sequenced in a study of T cells in Graves' hyperthyroidism and ophthalmopathy. From the multiplex PCR reads, TCRdb called clonotypes with MiXCR, one entry per CDR3 protein. The table has 550,000 to 800,000 distinct CDR3 sequences, approximately 15% seen once; the top ten hold around 16%. Sequenced material: blood. Every receptor here comes from a man aged 45-65 years with Graves' hyperthyroidism. The CDR3 runs from the conserved cysteine through the conserved F or W. Clone size is shown for a subset of rows, as once, few, many or a class of expanded clone.

J,length,V,size,CDR3
TRBJ1-3,13,TRBV29-1,few,CSVGTGGEDTIYF
TRBJ2-4,13,TRBV20-1,.,CSAGGLAKNIQYF
TRBJ2-3,14,TRBV28,many,CASRPGTNKDTQYF
TRBJ1-2,13,TRBV2,many,CASSPGEGYGYTF
TRBJ2-1,15,TRBV7-2,many,CASSRGQGAGNEQFF
TRBJ2-5,15,TRBV27,.,CASSLFTGLQETQYF
TRBJ2-3,13,TRBV20-1,.,CSASKGETDTQYF
TRBJ2-5,17,TRBV7-9,.,CASSLALTAGIEETQYF
TRBJ2-1,14,TRBV11-2,few,CASSPGQGIHEQFF
TRBJ2-7,15,TRBV6-2/TRBV6-3,many,CASSYSMDSAYEQYF
TRBJ2-7,17,TRBV6-1,many,CASSAVRQGHLWDEQYF
TRBJ2-1,17,TRBV19,many,CASSMVGGPLSYNEQFF
TRBJ1-2,13,TRBV27,few,CASSSLRVGGYTF
TRBJ1-4,15,TRBV9,once,CASSADRDLNEKLFF
TRBJ1-2,13,TRBV6-1,many,CASSENGRVGYTF
TRBJ2-2,18,TRBV10-2,few,CASSGLTGELYYTGELFF
TRBJ1-5,14,TRBV19,.,CASSMDRENQPQHF
TRBJ2-2,16,TRBV6-1,many,CASSEGLATNTGELFF
TRBJ2-7,17,TRBV2,many,CASSEERWGSGIYEQYF
TRBJ2-7,12,TRBV13,.,CASSLRSGEQYF
TRBJ1-1,16,TRBV6-1,.,CASSYFAAGERTEAFF